This T cell receptor beta chain was identified during a study of cytomegalovirus exposure and HLA in healthy donors. The count of this clone is one. The PCR employed 60 Vbeta primers together with 13 Jbeta primers. The method was immunoSEQ multiplex PCR; TCRdb's version includes in-frame clones alone and lacks a portion of them. The sample lists around 150,000 clones, around 80% occurring once. The CDR3 totals 18 residues. Germline CDR1 is PRHDT and CDR2 is FYEKMQ (reference sequence). V was pared by 1 base and J by 0 bases, with 18 bases between. V usage is TRBV13 and J usage is TRBJ1-2; D is undetermined. This receptor was taken from a woman aged 30 to 39 in good health and CMV-seropositive. The sequenced sample was PBMCs. The chain's CDR3 is CASSLDGQAPNSNYGYTF. CDR3 sequence (DNA): TGTGCCAGCAGCTTAGATGGTCAGGCGCCGAACTCTAACTATGGCTACACCTTC.